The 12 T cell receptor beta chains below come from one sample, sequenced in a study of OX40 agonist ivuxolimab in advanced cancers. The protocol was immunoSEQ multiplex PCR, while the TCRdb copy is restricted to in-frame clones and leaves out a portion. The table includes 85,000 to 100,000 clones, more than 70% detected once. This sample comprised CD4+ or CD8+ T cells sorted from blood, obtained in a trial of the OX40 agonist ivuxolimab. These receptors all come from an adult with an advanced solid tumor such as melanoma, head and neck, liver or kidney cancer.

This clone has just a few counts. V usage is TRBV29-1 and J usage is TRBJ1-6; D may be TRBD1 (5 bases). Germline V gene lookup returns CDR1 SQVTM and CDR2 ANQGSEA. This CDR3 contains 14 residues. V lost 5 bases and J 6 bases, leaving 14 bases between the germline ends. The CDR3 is CSVSGSGVNSPLHF. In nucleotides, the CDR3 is TGCAGCGTTTCAGGGAGTGGGGTTAATTCACCCCTCCACTTT.

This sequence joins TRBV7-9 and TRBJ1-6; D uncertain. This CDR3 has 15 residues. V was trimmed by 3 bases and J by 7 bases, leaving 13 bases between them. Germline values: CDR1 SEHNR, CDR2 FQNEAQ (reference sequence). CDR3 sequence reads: CASSLVAGGNSPLHF. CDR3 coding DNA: TGTGCCAGCAGCTTGGTCGCCGGTGGAAATTCACCCCTCCACTTT.

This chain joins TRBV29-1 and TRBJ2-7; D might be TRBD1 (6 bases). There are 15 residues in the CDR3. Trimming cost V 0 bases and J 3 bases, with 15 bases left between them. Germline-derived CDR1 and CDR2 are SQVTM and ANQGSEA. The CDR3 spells CSVEDADRGFYEQYF. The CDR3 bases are TGCAGCGTTGAAGATGCGGACAGAGGATTCTACGAGCAGTACTTC.

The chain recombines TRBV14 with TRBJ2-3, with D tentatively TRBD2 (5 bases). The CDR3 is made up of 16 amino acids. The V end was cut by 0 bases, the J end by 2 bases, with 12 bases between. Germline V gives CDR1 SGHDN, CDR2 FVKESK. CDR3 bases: TGTGCCAGCAGCCAAGATCGCCGCGGGCACACAGATACGCAGTATTTT. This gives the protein CASSQDRRGHTDTQYF. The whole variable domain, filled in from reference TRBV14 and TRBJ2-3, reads EAGVTQFPSHSVIEKGQTVTLRCDPISGHDNLYWYRRVMGKEIKFLLHFVKESKQDESGMPNNRFLAERTGGTYSTLKVQPAELEDSGVYFCASSQDRRGHTDTQYFGPGTRLTVL.

The CDR3 sequence is CASNGNKQETQYF. The CDR3 nucleotides read TGCGCCAGCAATGGGAACAAACAAGAGACCCAGTACTTC. The V and J genes are TRBV10-1 and TRBJ2-5; D unresolved. V gave up 7 bases and J gave up 2 bases, with 11 bases separating them. Per the germline V gene, CDR1 is WNHNN and CDR2 is SYGVQD (reference sequence). The CDR3 extends over 13 amino acids.

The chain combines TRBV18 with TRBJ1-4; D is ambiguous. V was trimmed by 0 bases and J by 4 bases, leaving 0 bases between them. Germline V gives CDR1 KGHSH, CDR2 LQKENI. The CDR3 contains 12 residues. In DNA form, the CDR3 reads TGTGCCAGCTCACCACCTAATGAAAAACTGTTTTTT. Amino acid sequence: CASSPPNEKLFF.

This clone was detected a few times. The CDR3 protein is CASSKALPCQGACQPQHF. The CDR3 nucleotides are TGTGCCAGCAGCAAAGCGCTTCCCTGTCAGGGAGCTTGTCAGCCCCAGCATTTT. This chain connects TRBV21-1 to TRBJ1-5. TRBV21-1 is tagged as a pseudogene. The CDR3 loop spans 18 amino acids.

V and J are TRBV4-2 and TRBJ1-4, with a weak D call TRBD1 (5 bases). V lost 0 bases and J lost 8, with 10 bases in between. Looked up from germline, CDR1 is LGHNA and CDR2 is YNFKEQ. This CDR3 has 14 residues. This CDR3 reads CASSQEGEVEKLFF. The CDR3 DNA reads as TGTGCCAGCAGCCAAGAAGGGGAAGTCGAAAAACTGTTTTTT.

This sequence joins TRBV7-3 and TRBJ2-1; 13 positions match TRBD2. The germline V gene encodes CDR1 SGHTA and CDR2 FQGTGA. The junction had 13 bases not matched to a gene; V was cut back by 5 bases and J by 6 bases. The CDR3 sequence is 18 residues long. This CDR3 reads CASSPVPGLAGTGNEQFF. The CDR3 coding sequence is TGTGCCAGCAGCCCCGTCCCGGGACTAGCGGGAACAGGCAATGAGCAGTTCTTC.

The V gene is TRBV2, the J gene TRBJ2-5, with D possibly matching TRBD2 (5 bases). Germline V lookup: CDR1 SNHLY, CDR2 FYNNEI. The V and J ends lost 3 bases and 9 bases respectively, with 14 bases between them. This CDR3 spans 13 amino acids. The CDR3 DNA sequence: TGTGCCAGCAGTGAGAGGGAATTAGGTCCCCAGTACTTC. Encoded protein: CASSERELGPQYF.

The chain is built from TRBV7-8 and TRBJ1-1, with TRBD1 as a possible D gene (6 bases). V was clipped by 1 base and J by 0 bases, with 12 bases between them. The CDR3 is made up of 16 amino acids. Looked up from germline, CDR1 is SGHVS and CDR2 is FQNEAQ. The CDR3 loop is CASSLGTALLNTEAFF. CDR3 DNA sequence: TGTGCCAGCAGCTTAGGGACAGCACTATTGAACACTGAAGCTTTCTTT.

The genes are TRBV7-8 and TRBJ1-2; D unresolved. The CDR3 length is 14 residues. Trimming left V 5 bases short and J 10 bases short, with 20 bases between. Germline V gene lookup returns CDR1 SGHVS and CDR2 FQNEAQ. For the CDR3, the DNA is TGTGCCAGCAGCAACACACTCAAGGAAGGATCCTACACCTTC. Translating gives CASSNTLKEGSYTF.